One sample yielded the 14 T cell receptor beta chains listed below, sequenced in a study of blood T cell repertoires in COVID-19. The repertoire was sequenced with immunoSEQ multiplex PCR; TCRdb's copy has only in-frame clones and lacks some. The table records about 110,000 clones, about nine tenths of them present only once. The sample comprised peripheral blood. The receptors originated from a human donor in a cohort sampled during active COVID-19.

V usage is TRBV28 and J usage is TRBJ2-7; TRBD2 might be the D (7 bases). CDR1 MDHEN and CDR2 SYDVKM come from the germline V gene. Trimming took off 4 bases at V and 7 bases at J, with 20 bases between the two ends. The CDR3 is 15 amino acids. This chain's CDR3 is CASSSPGGQSKEQYF. For the CDR3, the DNA is TGTGCCAGCAGTTCGCCGGGGGGCCAATCTAAAGAGCAGTACTTC.

V and J are TRBV19 and TRBJ2-7; no reliable D call. This CDR3 is 18 amino acids long. Trimming cost V 1 base and J 3 bases, with 22 bases left between them. Germline assignment: CDR1 LNHDA and CDR2 SQIVND (reference sequence). The CDR3 DNA follows: TGTGCCAGTAGTATAGGGGTCGGGTCGACGGCGGTTAGCTACGAGCAGTACTTC. Protein: CASSIGVGSTAVSYEQYF.

V usage is TRBV13 and J usage is TRBJ2-7; 8 nucleotides match TRBD1. J lost 3 bases, V lost 3 bases, and 4 bases had no gene match. CDR3 size: 14 residues. Germline V CDR1 and CDR2: PRHDT, FYEKMQ (reference sequence). This CDR3 is CASSFDRGGYEQYF. The CDR3 DNA is TGTGCCAGCAGCTTCGACAGGGGAGGCTACGAGCAGTACTTC.

The gene calls are TRBV27 and TRBJ2-5, with 13 bases identical to TRBD2. The CDR3 consists of 17 residues. CDR1 and CDR2 (germline): MNHEY, SMNVEV (reference sequence). Trimming took 5 bases from V and 5 from J; bases not matched to a gene: 11. The DNA of the CDR3 is TGTGCCAGCAGTCCGAGGACTAGCGGGAGAGGTAGTGAGACCCAGTACTTC. Amino acids: CASSPRTSGRGSETQYF.

The chain joins TRBV19 to TRBJ1-1, with D unclear. The V end lost 9 bases, the J end lost 9 bases, and 5 bases lay between the germline ends. Germline CDR1 reads LNHDA; CDR2 reads SQIVND (reference sequence). CDR3 length: 8 residues. The CDR3 protein is CASGKAFF. The CDR3 bases are TGTGCCAGCGGGAAAGCTTTCTTT.

The rearrangement links TRBV7-9 to TRBJ1-2; 9 bases match TRBD1. The CDR3 runs to 15 residues. The germline V gene has CDR1 SEHNR and CDR2 FQNEAQ (reference sequence). V shed 5 bases and J 6 bases; nucleotides not matched to a gene: 10. CDR3 in DNA: TGTGCCAGCAGCCCAAAGGGACAGGGAAGGGATGGCTACACCTTC. This translates into CASSPKGQGRDGYTF.

The chain employs TRBV27 and TRBJ1-1; D gene unclear. The CDR3 contains 15 residues. Trimming took 8 bases from V and 1 from J, leaving 17 bases between them. CDR1 is MNHEY, CDR2 SMNVEV, per germline (reference sequence). The CDR3 nucleotides read TGTGCCAGCTTATCATTCCAGGACTCGAACACTGAAGCTTTCTTT. Residues: CASLSFQDSNTEAFF.

The V call is TRBV11-2, the J call TRBJ2-1, with 12 bases identical to TRBD2. This CDR3 has 15 residues. Germline CDR1 and CDR2: SGHAT and FQNNGV. V trimming: 5 bases; J trimming: 9 bases; junction bases outside the gene matches: 8. As DNA, the CDR3 is TGTGCCAGCAGCCAACTAGCGGGGGGCCGTGGTGAGCAGTTCTTC. Amino acid sequence: CASSQLAGGRGEQFF.

This clone was recorded once. V and J are TRBV5-1 and TRBJ2-2; 11 nucleotides agree with TRBD2. With V trimmed by 1 base and J by 6 bases, 5 bases remained unmatched. The CDR3 sequence is 16 residues long. The germline V gene encodes CDR1 SGHRS and CDR2 YFSETQ. CDR3 amino acids: CASSLNPSGRPGELFF. The CDR3 DNA is TGCGCCAGCAGCTTGAATCCTAGCGGGAGGCCCGGGGAGCTGTTTTTT.

This rearrangement joins TRBV7-2 to TRBJ1-2; a weak D match, TRBD1 (6 bases). V shed 5 bases and J shed 4 bases, with 11 bases lying between them. This CDR3 contains 13 residues. CDR1 and CDR2 from the germline V gene are SGHTA and FQGNSA. This CDR3 reads CASSLPRGYGYTF. Written as DNA, the CDR3 is TGTGCCAGCAGCCTGCCCAGGGGCTATGGCTACACCTTC.

This sequence joins TRBV2 and TRBJ1-2; TRBD1 agrees at 8 bases. V lost 11 bases to trimming and J lost 8 bases; unmatched junction nucleotides: 10. Germline CDR1 SNHLY, CDR2 FYNNEI. CDR3 length equals 12 residues. The CDR3 is CARHGQGGGYTF. In DNA form, the CDR3 reads TGTGCCCGCCACGGACAGGGAGGCGGCTACACCTTC. The complete variable domain, with remaining parts taken from reference TRBV2 and TRBJ1-2, reads EPEVTQTPSHQVTQMGQEVILRCVPISNHLYFYWYRQILGQKVEFLVSFYNNEISEKSEIFDDQFSVERPDGSNFTLKIRSTKLEDSAMYFCARHGQGGGYTFGSGTRLTVV.

V and J are TRBV6-5 and TRBJ2-3, with 9 positions matching TRBD1. Looked up from germline, CDR1 is MNHEY and CDR2 is SVGAGI. The CDR3 length is 15 residues. J gave up 0 bases and V 6 bases, and 4 bases lay outside the gene matches. The CDR3 sequence is CASRLDRGSTDTQYF. The CDR3 nucleotides read TGTGCCAGCAGACTTGACAGGGGGAGCACAGATACGCAGTATTTT.

In this sample, this clone turned up once. The chain uses TRBV7-2 and TRBJ2-1, with TRBD1 matching over 7 bases. V lost 5 bases to trimming and J lost 8 bases; unmatched junction nucleotides: 3. The germline CDR1 and CDR2 sequences are SGHTA and FQGNSA. The CDR3 consists of 12 residues. The CDR3 DNA sequence: TGTGCCAGCAGCCCCACAGGGGATGAGCAGTTCTTC. Encoded protein: CASSPTGDEQFF.

Note on this clone: A junction end diverges from the germline sequence, so it may reflect a read error. The rearrangement joins TRBV15 to TRBJ2-3; tentatively, D is TRBD2 (5 bases). The length of the CDR3 is 13 residues. CDR1 and CDR2 (germline): LNHNV, YYDKDF (reference sequence). CDR3 in amino acids: CATTLVLSDTQYF. CDR3 bases: TGTGCAACCACACTAGTCCTCTCAGATACGCAGTATTTT.